The 8 T cell receptor beta chains presented below share a single source sample, sequenced in a study of beta chain features in type 1 diabetes. As every portion of the isolated RNA was reverse transcribed, the sequencing read expressed TCRB transcripts. Profiling relied on immunoSEQ multiplex PCR, and the TCRdb table lists in-frame clones only, not all of them. The table shows 250,000 to 300,000 clones, with approximately 25% occurring only once. Study observations and caveats: In every one of the four CD4+ subsets, TCRB CDR3s were moderately but significantly shorter in Type 1 diabetes patients.

No antigens are known for them. The sample consisted of naive CD4+ T cells from blood. Receptors were obtained from a woman aged 25 to 39 with type 1 diabetes.

This clone was counted a few times. This chain connects TRBV5-1 to TRBJ2-5; TRBD2 might be the D (5 bases). This CDR3 is built from 13 residues. V lost 6 bases to trimming and J lost 3 bases, with 12 bases between them. Germline values: CDR1 SGHRS, CDR2 YFSETQ. The CDR3 sequence: CASTVTGKETQYF. CDR3 coding DNA: TGCGCCAGCACGGTGACGGGGAAAGAGACCCAGTACTTC.

This clone was observed a handful of times. This chain uses TRBV2 with TRBJ1-2; a weak D match, TRBD1 (5 bases). V was cut by 7 bases and J by 8 bases, with 17 bases left in between. CDR1 is SNHLY and CDR2 is FYNNEI in the germline V gene. This CDR3 spans 13 amino acids. The CDR3 sequence: CASNPRTSMGYTF. CDR3 in DNA: TGTGCCAGCAACCCCAGGACAAGTATGGGCTACACCTTC.

This clone was observed a handful of times. The chain carries TRBV29-1 and TRBJ1-1, with D hard to call. Trimming removed 2 bases at V and 5 bases at J, with 9 bases between. This CDR3 is 12 amino acids long. CDR1 is SQVTM, CDR2 ANQGSEA, per germline. DNA of the CDR3: TGCAGCGTTGAACGCGGGTTGACTGAAGCTTTCTTT. Its protein product is CSVERGLTEAFF.

This rearrangement joins TRBV25-1 to TRBJ1-5; no reliable D call. V gave up 0 bases and J gave up 5 bases, with 8 bases separating them. CDR3 length: 14 amino acids. Germline values: CDR1 MGHDK, CDR2 SYGVNS. The CDR3 region is CASSEYNGDQPQHF. CDR3 DNA sequence: TGTGCCAGCAGTGAATACAACGGGGATCAGCCCCAGCATTTT. The full variable domain, its missing parts supplied by reference TRBV25-1 and TRBJ1-5, is EADIYQTPRYLVIGTGKKITLECSQTMGHDKMYWYQQDPGMELHLIHYSYGVNSTEKGDLSSESTVSRIRTEHFPLTLESARPSHTSQYLCASSEYNGDQPQHFGDGTRLSIL.

This chain links TRBV6-5 with TRBJ2-3; TRBD1 is a possible D gene (6 bases). Germline V CDR1 and CDR2: MNHEY, SVGAGI. The CDR3 is made up of 15 amino acids. V shed 5 bases and J shed 0 bases, with 12 bases lying between them. CDR3 protein: CASSLTGTSTDTQYF. The CDR3 coding sequence is TGTGCCAGCAGTCTTACAGGGACGAGCACAGATACGCAGTATTTT.

J is TRBJ1-1 and V is TRBV19; D is possibly TRBD1 (6 bases). The CDR3 runs 13 residues. CDR1 is LNHDA, CDR2 SQIVND, per germline (reference sequence). Trimming took 4 bases from V and 6 from J, leaving 12 bases between them. CDR3 sequence (DNA): TGTGCCAGTAGTACACAGGGTAACGCTGAAGCTTTCTTT. Translated: CASSTQGNAEAFF.

The chain has TRBV30 and TRBJ2-4; D not resolved. Trimming stripped 3 bases from V and 0 bases from J, with 9 bases between. The CDR3 runs 14 residues. CDR1 and CDR2 from the germline V gene are GTSNPN and SVGIG (reference sequence). The CDR3 DNA is TGTGCCTGGAGCGGCGGTCAAGCCAAAAACATTCAGTACTTC. The encoded protein is CAWSGGQAKNIQYF.

The chain couples TRBV6-5 to TRBJ2-1, with a possible D match to TRBD2 (5 bases). This CDR3 has 15 residues. V dropped 1 base and J dropped 2 bases, with 9 bases sitting between them. In germline, CDR1 is MNHEY, CDR2 SVGAGI. CDR3 DNA: TGTGCCAGCAGTTACTTGGGAGTCACCTACAATGAGCAGTTCTTC. Encoded protein: CASSYLGVTYNEQFF.